This section outlines one T cell receptor (beta chain) sequence together with its context. The germline gives CDR1 MNHNY, CDR2 SVGAGI (reference sequence). V dropped 5 bases and J dropped 9; count of bases not matched to a gene: 13. The CDR3 has 17 residues. The data belong to a study of blood T cell repertoires in COVID-19. For the study at large: Acute and convalescent COVID-19 samples came from the United States, Italy and Spain. PBMCs, B-cell-depleted T cells, or T cells provided the cDNA or gDNA that made up the material.

In the study's own analysis: The assay estimated nucleated cells by amplifying reference gene primers. Profiled with immunoSEQ multiplex PCR; TCRdb holds only in-frame clones, not every one. V and J calls and clone size are those listed in that table; D and trimming were worked out from the DNA. This table has approximately 140,000 clones, around 87% appearing once. The chain is built from TRBV6-6 and TRBJ2-1; 13 nucleotides line up with TRBD2. The source material was peripheral blood. This TCR derives from a woman in her sixties with active or convalescent COVID-19. DNA of the CDR3: TGTGCCAGCAGTCAATATCAACTAGCGGGGGGGTTCAGTGAGCAGTTCTTC. Translated, it gives CASSQYQLAGGFSEQFF.